This T cell receptor (beta chain) stems from a study of patients and donors after allogeneic stem cell transplantation. One entry per CDR3 protein results from TCRdb running MiXCR on the RT-PCR reads. The sample yields hundreds of thousands of distinct CDR3 sequences, approximately 16% seen once. Germline CDR1 and CDR2: SGDLS and YYNGEE. V lost 4 bases and J lost 1; bases outside the gene matches: 5. The CDR3 is 15 residues long. This receptor was obtained from a human donor who was either an allogeneic HSCT recipient or a stem cell or donor lymphocyte infusion donor (not recorded which). It is not recorded whose cells these are; they may come from a transplant donor. The material sequenced was blood, either unsorted or a sorted T cell fraction (not recorded which). The genes are TRBV9 and TRBJ1-1; 9 nucleotides match TRBD1. DNA for the CDR3: TGTGCCAGCAGCCCTGGGACAGGGCCGAACACTGAAGCTTTCTTT. Protein: CASSPGTGPNTEAFF.